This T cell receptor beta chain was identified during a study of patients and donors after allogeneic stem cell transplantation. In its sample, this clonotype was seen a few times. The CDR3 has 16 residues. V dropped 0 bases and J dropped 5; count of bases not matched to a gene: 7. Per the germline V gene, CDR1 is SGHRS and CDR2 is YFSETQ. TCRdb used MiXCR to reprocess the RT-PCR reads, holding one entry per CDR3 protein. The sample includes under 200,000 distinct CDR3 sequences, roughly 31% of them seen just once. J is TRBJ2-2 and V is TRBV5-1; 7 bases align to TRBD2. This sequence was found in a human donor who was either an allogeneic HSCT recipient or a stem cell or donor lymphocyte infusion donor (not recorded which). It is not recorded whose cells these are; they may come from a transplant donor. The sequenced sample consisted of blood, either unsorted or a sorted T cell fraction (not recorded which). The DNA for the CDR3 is TGCGCCAGCAGCTTGGTGGCTAGCGGAGGAACCGGGGAGCTGTTTTTT. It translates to CASSLVASGGTGELFF.